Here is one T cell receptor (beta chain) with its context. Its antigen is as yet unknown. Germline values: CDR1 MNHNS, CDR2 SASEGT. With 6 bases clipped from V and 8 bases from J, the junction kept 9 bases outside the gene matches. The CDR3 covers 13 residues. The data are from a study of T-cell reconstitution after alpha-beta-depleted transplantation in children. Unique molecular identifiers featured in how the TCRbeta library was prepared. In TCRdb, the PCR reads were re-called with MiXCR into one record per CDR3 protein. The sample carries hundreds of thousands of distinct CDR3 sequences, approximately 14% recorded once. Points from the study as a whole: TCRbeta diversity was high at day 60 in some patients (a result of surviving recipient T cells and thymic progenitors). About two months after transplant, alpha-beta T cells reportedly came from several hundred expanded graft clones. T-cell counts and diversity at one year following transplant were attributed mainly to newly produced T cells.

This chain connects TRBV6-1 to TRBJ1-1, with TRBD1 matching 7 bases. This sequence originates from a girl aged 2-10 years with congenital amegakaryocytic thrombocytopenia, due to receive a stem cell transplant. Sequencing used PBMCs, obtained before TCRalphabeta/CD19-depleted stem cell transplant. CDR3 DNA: TGTGCCAGCAGACCCGACAGGGTATCGGAAGCTTTCTTT. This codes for CASRPDRVSEAFF.